This T cell receptor beta chain was found in a study of T-cell reconstitution after alpha-beta-depleted transplantation in children. Findings of the study overall: Diversity and T-cell counts at one year after transplant derived mostly from new T cells. Elevated TCRbeta diversity at day 60 was traced, in some patients, to surviving recipient T cells and thymic progenitors. Several hundred rapidly expanded clones from non-depleted graft cells reportedly supplied alpha-beta T cells about two months post-transplant.

There are many counts of this clonotype. Its cognate antigen is unknown. Unique molecular identifiers tagged the TCRbeta library. One entry per CDR3 protein, called by TCRdb with MiXCR from the PCR reads. Here the sample spans just over 7,500 distinct CDR3 sequences, about an eighth being singletons. The source was PBMCs, mostly from graft donor cells, collected 60 days after TCRalphabeta/CD19-depleted stem cell transplant. The source is a patient aged 2-15 years who had a stem cell transplant for inherited bone marrow failure, so the T cells may come from the graft donor.

In DNA, the CDR3 is TGCGCCAGCAGCGCCACTGGCCCCGGTCAACAGGAGTCCAGGGAGACCCAGTACTTC. Protein sequence: CASSATGPGQQESRETQYF. The chain uses TRBV5-1 and TRBJ2-5, with D tentatively TRBD1 (5 bases). Trimming took off 4 bases at V and 5 bases at J, with 30 bases between the two ends. The CDR3 covers 19 residues. CDR1 and CDR2 (germline): SGHRS, YFSETQ.